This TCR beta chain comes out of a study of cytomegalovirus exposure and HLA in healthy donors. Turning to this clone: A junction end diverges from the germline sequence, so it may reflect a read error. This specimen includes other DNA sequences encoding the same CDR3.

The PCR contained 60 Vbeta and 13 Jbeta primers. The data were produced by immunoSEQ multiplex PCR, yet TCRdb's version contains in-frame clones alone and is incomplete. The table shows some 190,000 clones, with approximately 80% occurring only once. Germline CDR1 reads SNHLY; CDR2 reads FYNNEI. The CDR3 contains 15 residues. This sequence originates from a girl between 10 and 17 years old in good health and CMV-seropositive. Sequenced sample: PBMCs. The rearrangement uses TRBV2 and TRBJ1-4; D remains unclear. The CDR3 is CASSEEGGNFEKLFF. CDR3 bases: TGTGCCAGCAGCGAAGAGGGAGGGAATTTTGAAAAACTGTTTTTT.